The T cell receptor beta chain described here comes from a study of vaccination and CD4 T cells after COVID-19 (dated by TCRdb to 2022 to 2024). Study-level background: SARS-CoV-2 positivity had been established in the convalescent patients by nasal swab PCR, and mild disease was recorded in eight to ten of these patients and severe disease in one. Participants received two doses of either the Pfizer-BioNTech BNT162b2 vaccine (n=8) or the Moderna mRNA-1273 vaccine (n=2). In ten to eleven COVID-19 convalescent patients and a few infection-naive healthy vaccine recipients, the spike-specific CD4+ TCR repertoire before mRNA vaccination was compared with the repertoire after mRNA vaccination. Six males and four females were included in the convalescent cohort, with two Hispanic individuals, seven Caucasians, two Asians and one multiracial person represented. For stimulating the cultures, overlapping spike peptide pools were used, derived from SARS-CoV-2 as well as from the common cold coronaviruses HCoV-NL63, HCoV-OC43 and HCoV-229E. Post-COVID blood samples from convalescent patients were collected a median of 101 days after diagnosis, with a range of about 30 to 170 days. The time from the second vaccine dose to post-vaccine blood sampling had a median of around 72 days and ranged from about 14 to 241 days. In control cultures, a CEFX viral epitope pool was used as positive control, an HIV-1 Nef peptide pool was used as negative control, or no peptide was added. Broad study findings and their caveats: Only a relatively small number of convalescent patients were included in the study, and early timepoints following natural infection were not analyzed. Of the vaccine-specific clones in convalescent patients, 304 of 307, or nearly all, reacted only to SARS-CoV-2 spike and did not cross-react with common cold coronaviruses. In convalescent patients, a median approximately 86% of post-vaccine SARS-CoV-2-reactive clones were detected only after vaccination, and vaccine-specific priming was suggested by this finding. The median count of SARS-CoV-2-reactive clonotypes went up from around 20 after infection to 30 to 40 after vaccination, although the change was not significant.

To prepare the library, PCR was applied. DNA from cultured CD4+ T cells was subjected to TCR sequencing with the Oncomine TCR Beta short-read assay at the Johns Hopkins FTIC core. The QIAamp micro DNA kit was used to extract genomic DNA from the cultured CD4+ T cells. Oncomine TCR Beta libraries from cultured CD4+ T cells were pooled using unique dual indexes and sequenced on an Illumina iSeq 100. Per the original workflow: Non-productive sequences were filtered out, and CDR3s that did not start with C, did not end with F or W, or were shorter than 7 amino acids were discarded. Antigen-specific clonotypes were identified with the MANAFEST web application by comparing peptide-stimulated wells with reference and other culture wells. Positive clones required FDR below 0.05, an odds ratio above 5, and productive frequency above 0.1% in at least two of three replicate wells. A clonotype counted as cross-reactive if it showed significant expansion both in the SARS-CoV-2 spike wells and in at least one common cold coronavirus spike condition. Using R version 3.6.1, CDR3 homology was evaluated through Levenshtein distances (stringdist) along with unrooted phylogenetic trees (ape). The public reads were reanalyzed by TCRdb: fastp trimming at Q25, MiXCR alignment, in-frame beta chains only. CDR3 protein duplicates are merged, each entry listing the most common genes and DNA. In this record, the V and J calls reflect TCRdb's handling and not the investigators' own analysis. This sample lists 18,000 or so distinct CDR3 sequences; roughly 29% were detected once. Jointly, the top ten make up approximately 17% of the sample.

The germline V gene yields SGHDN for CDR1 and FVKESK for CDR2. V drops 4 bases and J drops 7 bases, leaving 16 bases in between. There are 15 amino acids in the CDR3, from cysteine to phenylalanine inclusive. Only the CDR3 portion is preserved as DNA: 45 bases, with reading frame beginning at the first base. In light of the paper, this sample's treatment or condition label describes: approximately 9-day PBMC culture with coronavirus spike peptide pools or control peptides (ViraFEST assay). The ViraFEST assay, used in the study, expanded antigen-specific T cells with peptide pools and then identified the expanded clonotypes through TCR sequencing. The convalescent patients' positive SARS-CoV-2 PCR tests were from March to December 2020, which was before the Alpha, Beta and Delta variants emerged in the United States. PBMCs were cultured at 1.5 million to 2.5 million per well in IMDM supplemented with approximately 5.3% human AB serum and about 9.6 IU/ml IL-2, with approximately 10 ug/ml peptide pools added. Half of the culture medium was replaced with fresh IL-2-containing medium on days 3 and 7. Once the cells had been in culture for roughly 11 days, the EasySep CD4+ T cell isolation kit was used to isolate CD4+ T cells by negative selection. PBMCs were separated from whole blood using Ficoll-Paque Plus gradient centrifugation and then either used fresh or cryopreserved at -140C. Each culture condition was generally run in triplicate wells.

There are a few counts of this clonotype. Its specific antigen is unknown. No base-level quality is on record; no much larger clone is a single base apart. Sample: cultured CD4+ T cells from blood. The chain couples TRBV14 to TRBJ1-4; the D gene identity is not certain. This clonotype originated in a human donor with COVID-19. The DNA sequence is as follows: TGTGCCAGCAGCCCTTACGCGAACAGATTTGAAAAACTGTTTTTT. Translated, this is CASSPYANRFEKLFF.